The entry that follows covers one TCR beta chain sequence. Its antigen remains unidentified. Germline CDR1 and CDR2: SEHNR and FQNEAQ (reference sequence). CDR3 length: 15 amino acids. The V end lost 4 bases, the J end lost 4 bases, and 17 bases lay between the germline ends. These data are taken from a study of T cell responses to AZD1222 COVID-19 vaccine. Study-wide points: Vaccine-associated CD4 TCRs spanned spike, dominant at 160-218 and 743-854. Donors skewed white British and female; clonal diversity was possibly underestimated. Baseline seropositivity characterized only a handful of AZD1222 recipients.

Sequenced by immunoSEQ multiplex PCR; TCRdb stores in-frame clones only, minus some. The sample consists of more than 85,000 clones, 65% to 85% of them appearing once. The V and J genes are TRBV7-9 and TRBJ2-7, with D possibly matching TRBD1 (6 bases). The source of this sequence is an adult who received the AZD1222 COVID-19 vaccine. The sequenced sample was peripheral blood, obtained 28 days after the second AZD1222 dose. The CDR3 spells CASSSNRDQWYEQYF. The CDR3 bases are TGTGCCAGCAGCTCGAACAGGGACCAGTGGTACGAGCAGTACTTC.